The present T cell receptor (beta chain) was sequenced within a study of blood T cell repertoires in COVID-19. Looking at the study overall: The United States, Italy and Spain provided the acute and convalescent COVID-19 samples. Sample material is recorded as cDNA or gDNA derived from T cells, B-cell-depleted T cells, or PBMCs.

The length of the CDR3 is 15 residues. The germline CDR1 and CDR2 sequences are KGHSH and LQKENI. Trimming shortened V by 0 bases and J by 6 bases, and 9 bases separated the two germline ends. Under the authors' procedure: Researchers report that nucleated cell counts were estimated from reference gene primer amplification. Produced via immunoSEQ multiplex PCR; TCRdb's table is partial and in-frame only. That table is the source of V, J and clone size, and D and trimming were worked out from the DNA. In the table there are some 150,000 clones, approximately 90% of which are singletons. This TCR was sampled from a man between 18 and 35 years old with active or convalescent COVID-19. The gene calls are TRBV18 and TRBJ1-6; D may be TRBD1 (5 bases). Sequencing was carried out using peripheral blood. The CDR3 reads CASSPPGLSNSPLHF. CDR3 DNA sequence: TGTGCCAGCTCACCACCGGGGCTTAGTAATTCACCCCTCCACTTT.